These T cell receptor beta chains were read from a single sample in a study of vaccination effects on CD4 cells after COVID-19. Some clones are missing from TCRdb's copy, which holds only in-frame ones; the method was immunoSEQ multiplex PCR. The sample has 25,000 to 40,000 clones; roughly 60% are singletons. The antigens these receptors bind are not known. This sample comprised CD4+ T cells from PBMCs cultured with SARS-CoV-2 spike peptides, obtained after COVID-19 vaccination. These receptors originate from a human donor who received a COVID-19 vaccine. Each CDR3 is given with its conserved first and last residue. A D gene is named only where the DNA matches it firmly. Size is stated for part of the rows, as once, few or many counts, or as a class when the clone is expanded.

j_gene	d_gene	abundance	v_gene	CDR3nt	CDR3aa
TRBJ2-7	TRBD1	few	TRBV28	TGTGCCAGCACCCCCGGGACAGGGCTTGACGAGCAGTACTTC	CASTPGTGLDEQYF
TRBJ1-6	.	.	TRBV19	TGTGCCAGTAGTATAGCTCGGGGAGGTAATTCACCCCTCCACTTT	CASSIARGGNSPLHF
TRBJ1-2	.	few	TRBV14	TGTGCCAGCAGCCAACTATCCCGCAGGGGTGGAAAGGATGGCTACACCTTC	CASSQLSRRGGKDGYTF
TRBJ2-3	TRBD2	.	TRBV9	TGTGCCAGCAGCAAAGGGACTAGCGGGTTCTCAGATACGCAGTATTTT	CASSKGTSGFSDTQYF
TRBJ2-7	TRBD2	.	TRBV7-9	TGTGCCAGCAGCCGACTAGCGGGGGATCACTCCTACGAGCAGTACTTC	CASSRLAGDHSYEQYF
TRBJ2-2	.	few	TRBV27	TGTGCCAGCAGTTATGACCCAGCATTCAACACCGGGGAGCTGTTTTTT	CASSYDPAFNTGELFF
TRBJ2-7	TRBD1	.	TRBV25-1	TGTGCCACTTCGGACAGGGTCAACTACGAGCAGTACTTC	CATSDRVNYEQYF
TRBJ1-1	TRBD1	few	TRBV23-1	TGCGCCAGCAGTCAATGCAGGGGGGAGATCACTGAAGCTTTCTTT	CASSQCRGEITEAFF
TRBJ1-2	.	.	TRBV5-4	TGTGCCAGCAGCTTGGAGCAGGAGGTCAATGGCTACACCTTC	CASSLEQEVNGYTF
TRBJ1-5	TRBD1	many	TRBV7-8	TGTGCCAGCAGCCGAGACAGGGGCAATCAGCCCCAGCATTTT	CASSRDRGNQPQHF
TRBJ1-1	TRBD1	few	TRBV29-1	TGCAGCGTAACAAGACAGGGATCAACTGAAGCTTTCTTT	CSVTRQGSTEAFF
TRBJ2-1	TRBD2	.	TRBV19	TGTGCCAGTAACTCACTAGCGAACTCCTACAATGAGCAGTTCTTC	CASNSLANSYNEQFF
TRBJ1-1	.	.	TRBV27	TGTGCCAGCAGTTGGCACGGCTTAAACACTGAAGCTTTCTTT	CASSWHGLNTEAFF
TRBJ1-1	TRBD1	few	TRBV30	TGTGCCTGGGAAGTTGGTAAGGGGGCCCGTGAAGCTTTCTTT	CAWEVGKGAREAFF
TRBJ2-3	.	.	TRBV5-8	TGTGCCAGCAGCTTGGGGGGGGACAGCACAGATACGCAGTATTTT	CASSLGGDSTDTQYF
TRBJ2-3	.	few	TRBV10-3	TGTGCCATCAGTGAACCCGGGACTTACACAGATACGCAGTATTTT	CAISEPGTYTDTQYF
TRBJ1-2	.	.	TRBV6-6	TGTGCCAGCAGTTTCCCGCAGCTCATGGGAGGGTATGGCTACACCTTC	CASSFPQLMGGYGYTF
TRBJ1-5	.	few	TRBV12-3/TRBV12-4	TGTGCCAGCAGCCTGTGGGTTAGGCCCCAGCATTTT	CASSLWVRPQHF
TRBJ1-1	.	few	TRBV19	TGTGCCAGTAGTCCTAGACAGGAGACTACTACATTGAACACTGAAGCTTTCTTT	CASSPRQETTTLNTEAFF
TRBJ2-2	.	.	TRBV27	TGTGCCAGCAGTTATACCGGGGAGCTGTTTTTT	CASSYTGELFF
TRBJ1-1	.	.	TRBV27	TGTGCCAGCAGCCAAAGGGAGCGGGGCACTGAAGCTTTCTTT	CASSQRERGTEAFF
TRBJ1-1	.	.	TRBV6-5	TGTGCCAGCAGTTACTCGGGGGGAGGCACTGAAGCTTTCTTT	CASSYSGGGTEAFF
TRBJ2-7	.	.	TRBV12-3/TRBV12-4	TGTGCCAGCAGTTTCGGACAGATCGAGCAGTACTTC	CASSFGQIEQYF
TRBJ2-7	.	few	TRBV15	TGTGCCACCAGCCGGGAGACCAGCTCCTACGAGCAGTACTTC	CATSRETSSYEQYF
TRBJ1-6	TRBD1	once	TRBV6-5	TGTGCCAGCAGTTACGGGGACAGGGTCTCACCCCTCCACTTT	CASSYGDRVSPLHF
TRBJ1-6	.	once	TRBV5-1	TGCGCCAGCAGGGCAGGGAGCTCCTATAATTCACCCCTCCACTTT	CASRAGSSYNSPLHF
TRBJ2-2	TRBD2	.	TRBV10-3	TGTGCCATCAGTAGGTCGGGGGGGTTAACGAACACCGGGGAGCTGTTTTTT	CAISRSGGLTNTGELFF
TRBJ1-2	.	.	TRBV29-1	TGCAGCGTTGAGGATTTGGAGGTGTGGGGTCCCCTAGGACCCTATGGCTACACCTTC	CSVEDLEVWGPLGPYGYTF
TRBJ2-5	TRBD2	.	TRBV5-1	TGCGCCAGCAGCTGGGGGGGGATCTTCCCTCGGGAGACCCAGTACTTC	CASSWGGIFPRETQYF
TRBJ2-3	TRBD2	once	TRBV24-1	TGTGCCACCGGGCTAGCGGGCACAGATACGCAGTATTTT	CATGLAGTDTQYF
TRBJ1-2	.	once	TRBV11-2	TGTGCCAGCAGCGCTTATGAGTATGGCTACACCTTC	CASSAYEYGYTF
TRBJ1-5	.	.	TRBV27	TGTGCCAGCAGATTATCGCGGGGGGGCAATCAGCCCCAGCATTTT	CASRLSRGGNQPQHF
TRBJ2-3	TRBD2	.	TRBV20-1	TGCAGTGCTAGTGGCCATTGGGGGGGGAGGACAGATACGCAGTATTTT	CSASGHWGGRTDTQYF
TRBJ2-2	.	.	TRBV12-3/TRBV12-4	TGTGCCAGCAGGACGAACACCGGGGAGCTGTTTTTT	CASRTNTGELFF
TRBJ1-2	.	.	TRBV5-4	TGTGCCAGCACTGAGGGGGTCGCTAACTATGGCTACACCTTC	CASTEGVANYGYTF
TRBJ2-7	TRBD1	.	TRBV19	TGTGCCAGTAGCCGGACAGGGCCGGGCTACGAGCAGTACTTC	CASSRTGPGYEQYF
TRBJ1-4	.	.	TRBV20-1	TGCAGTGCTAGTCATCCTACTAATGAAAAACTGTTTTTT	CSASHPTNEKLFF
TRBJ1-1	TRBD1	.	TRBV5-1	TGCGCCAGCAGACGGGGGACCGGGACAGGGGAAAACACTGAAGCTTTCTTT	CASRRGTGTGENTEAFF
TRBJ2-7	.	few	TRBV5-1	TGCGCCAGCAAGGGAGAAACCGAGCAGTACTTC	CASKGETEQYF
TRBJ2-7	TRBD2	.	TRBV6-5	TGTGCCAGCAGTTTGGGACTAGCGGGAATTGGCAACGAGCAGTACTTC	CASSLGLAGIGNEQYF
TRBJ2-1	.	few	TRBV11-3	TGTGCCAGCAGCTTCGGGGAGGTAGGCAATGAGCAGTTCTTC	CASSFGEVGNEQFF